Presented here are 2 T cell receptor beta chains from one specimen sequenced in a study of tumor-infiltrating lymphocytes in primary liver carcinoma (dated by TCRdb to about 2017). Sequenced using an Illumina HiSeq 2500. Starting from approximately 460 ng total RNA, TCRbeta-specific cDNA was produced by reverse transcription with a constant-region primer and ProtoScript II reverse transcriptase. The TCRbeta libraries were prepared through three rounds of nested multiplex PCR following a slightly modified ARM-PCR procedure. Each of the first two PCR rounds ran for around 11 cycles and used multiplex TRBV1-TRBV30 forward primers together with a Cbeta reverse primer. The public reads were reprocessed in TCRdb via fastp at Q25 and MiXCR, keeping in-frame beta chains. Rows are combined by CDR3 protein, so each entry shows the most common genes and DNA. This sample gives roughly 80,000 distinct CDR3 sequences in total; around 75% of them show up just once. The ten largest account for about 13% of the sample.

Total RNA and DNA were co-extracted without cell sorting from about 19-30 mg of bulk tissue using the AllPrep DNA/RNA mini kit. Source material: liver tumor tissue from sampling region 4. This sample's cell subset or site label indicates: tumor region T4, right-lateral pole. The receptors here all came from a woman aged 60 to 75 with primary liver carcinoma and hepatitis B virus infection.

This chain links TRBV7-2 with TRBJ1-3; D may be TRBD1 (6 bases). Germline-derived CDR1 and CDR2 are SGHTA and FQGNSA. Trimming cost V 5 bases and J 0 bases, with 11 bases left between them. CDR3 length equals 15 residues. The CDR3 region has the DNA TGTGCCAGCAGCCAACAGGGTCGCTCTGGAAACACCATATATTTT. This codes for CASSQQGRSGNTIYF.

As concerns this clonotype: The missing conserved phenylalanine or tryptophan at the end of this CDR3 makes a read error likely. V usage is TRBV4-2 and J usage is TRBJ2-3, with 9 positions matching TRBD2. The CDR3 is 15 amino acids. CDR1 and CDR2 (germline): LGHNA, YNFKEQ. This CDR3 reads CASNQFGGRVDTQYL. DNA for the CDR3: TGTGCCAGCAACCAATTTGGCGGGAGGGTAGATACGCAGTATCTT.